This section outlines one T cell receptor (beta chain) sequence together with its context. What it binds is unknown. The sample originates from a study of response to subunit inactivated influenza vaccine. Trimming removed 6 bases from V and 1 base from J; junction bases left unmatched: 5. The CDR3 consists of 15 residues. A single record per CDR3 protein comes from TCRdb applying MiXCR to the RT-PCR reads. The sample shows around 490,000 distinct CDR3 sequences, 7.6% of them seen only once. Study results and limitations: Researchers suggested that each seasonal influenza vaccination recruits few new T cells.

The TCR comes from a man in his fifties or sixties who received an inactivated influenza vaccine. J is TRBJ1-5 and V is TRBV12-3 or TRBV12-4; 8 positions agree with TRBD1. This material consisted of PBMCs from blood, taken less than 30 months after vaccination. The CDR3 region is CASRQGQGSNQPQHF. The CDR3 DNA follows: TGTGCCAGCAGACAAGGACAGGGCAGCAATCAGCCCCAGCATTTT.